This paragraph covers one TCR beta chain sequence. The sample originates from a study of blood T cell repertoires in COVID-19. Generated by immunoSEQ multiplex PCR, the TCRdb table keeps only in-frame clones and is missing some. The sample lists around 200,000 clones, about 84% seen once, with approximately 18% in the top ten. CDR1 LGHDT and CDR2 YNNKEL come from the germline V gene (reference sequence). Trimming took off 10 bases at V and 4 bases at J, with 13 bases between the two ends. The CDR3 contains 12 residues. The sequence came from a person between 70 and 80 years old with COVID-19, enrolled during active disease. The genes are TRBV3-1 (or the pseudogene TRBV3-2) and TRBJ1-1; no definite D call. The sequenced sample consisted of peripheral blood. CDR3 DNA: TGTGCCACGAGGGATTTTGGCACTGAAGCTTTCTTT. Protein sequence: CATRDFGTEAFF.